What follows is one T cell receptor (beta chain) and its context. The data originate from a study of control samples from healthy donors and cancer patients. V was clipped by 0 bases and J by 7 bases, with 11 bases between them. Per germline, CDR1 LNHDA and CDR2 SQIVND (reference sequence). This CDR3 has 14 residues. Here immunoSEQ multiplex PCR was the method, and the copy in TCRdb shows in-frame clones only, minus some. Of 90,000 to 150,000 clones detected, roughly nine tenths appear once; the ten largest clones hold 30% to 40%. The chain couples TRBV19 to TRBJ2-3; possibly TRBD2 for D (6 bases). Source material: blood. The receptor was isolated from a man in his fifties in good health. The CDR3 nucleotides read TGTGCCAGTAGTATAGATGTGGGGGGAAATACGCAGTATTTT. Protein: CASSIDVGGNTQYF.